This T cell receptor beta chain was sequenced in a study of T cell responses to AZD1222 COVID-19 vaccine. Details on this clone: Its antigen is as yet unknown.

Only in-frame clones appear in the TCRdb table, and some are missing; sequencing was by immunoSEQ multiplex PCR. Seen here are roughly 120,000 clones, about 91% observed once, and the top ten hold over 8.5%. The study, taken as a whole, reports: Seropositive at baseline were only a handful of AZD1222 recipients.

Germline CDR1 is SQVTM and CDR2 is ANQGSEA. Between the trimmed V and J ends, which lost 4 bases and 4 bases, there was a span of 14 bases. This CDR3 has 13 amino acids. The sample in question was peripheral blood, obtained on day 0 of AZD1222 vaccination. The V and J genes are TRBV29-1 and TRBJ2-7, with D hard to call. This sequence originates from an adult in good health. The CDR3 region is CSVGEGKLYEQYF. For the CDR3, the DNA is TGCAGCGTTGGCGAAGGGAAGCTTTACGAGCAGTACTTC.